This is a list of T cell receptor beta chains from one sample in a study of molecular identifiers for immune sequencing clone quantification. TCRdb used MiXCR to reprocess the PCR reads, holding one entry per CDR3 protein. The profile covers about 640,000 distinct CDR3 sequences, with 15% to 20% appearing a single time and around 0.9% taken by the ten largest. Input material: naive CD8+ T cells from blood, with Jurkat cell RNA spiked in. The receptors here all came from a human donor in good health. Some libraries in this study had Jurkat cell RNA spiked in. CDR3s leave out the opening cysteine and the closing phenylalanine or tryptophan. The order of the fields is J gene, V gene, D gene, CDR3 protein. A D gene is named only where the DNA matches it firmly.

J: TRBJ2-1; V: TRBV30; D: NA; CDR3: ARQFRYEQF
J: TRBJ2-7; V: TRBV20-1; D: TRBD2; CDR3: SARDLAGGRYEQY
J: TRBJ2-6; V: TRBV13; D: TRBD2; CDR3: ASSFAGGSLT
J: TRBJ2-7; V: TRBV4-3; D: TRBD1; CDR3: ASSQNPSGTGFDEQY
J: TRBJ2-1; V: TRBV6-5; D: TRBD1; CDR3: ASSYAGTGRNEQF
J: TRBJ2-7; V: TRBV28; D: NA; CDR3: ASGWGGSEQY
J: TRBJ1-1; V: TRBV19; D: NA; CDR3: ASSIAPNTEAF
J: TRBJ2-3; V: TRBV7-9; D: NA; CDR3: ASSPAVGTDTQY
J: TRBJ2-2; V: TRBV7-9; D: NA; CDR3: ASSRDYTGELF
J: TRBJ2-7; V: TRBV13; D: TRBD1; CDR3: ASSPDREPYSVD
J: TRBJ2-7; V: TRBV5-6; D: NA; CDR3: ASSYRDRLY
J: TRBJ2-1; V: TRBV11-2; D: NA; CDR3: ASRRAGQESEQF
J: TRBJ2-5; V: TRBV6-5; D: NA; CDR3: ASSYLTGSQETQY
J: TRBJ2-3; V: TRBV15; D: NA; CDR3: ATSSRDRTTDTQY
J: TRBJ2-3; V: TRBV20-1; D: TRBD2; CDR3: SARKSGTLSDTQY
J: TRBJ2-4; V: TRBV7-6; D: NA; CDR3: ASSLAPVGEEAKNIQY
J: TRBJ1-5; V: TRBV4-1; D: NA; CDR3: ASSQERGDNNQPQH
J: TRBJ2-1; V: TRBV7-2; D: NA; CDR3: ASSPAGGTYNEQF
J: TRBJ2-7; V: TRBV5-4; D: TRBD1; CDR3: ASSVTGTNEQY
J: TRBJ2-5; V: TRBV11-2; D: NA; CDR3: ASSAGAGGAGETQY
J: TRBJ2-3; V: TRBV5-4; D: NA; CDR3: ASSLKGGLDTQY
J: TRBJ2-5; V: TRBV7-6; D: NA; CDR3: ASSLGLYLQETQY
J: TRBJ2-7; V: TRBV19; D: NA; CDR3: ASSMGSGYSYEQY
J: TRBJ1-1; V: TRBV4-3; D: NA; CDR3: ASSQVWSRRGEAF
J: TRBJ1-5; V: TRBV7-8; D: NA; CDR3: ARPGTPNFNQPQH
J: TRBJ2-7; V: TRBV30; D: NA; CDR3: AWSVRGAQYEQY
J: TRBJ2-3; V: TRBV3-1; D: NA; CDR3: ASSHMNTDTQY
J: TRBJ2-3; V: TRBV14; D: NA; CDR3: ASSGLRGLDTQY
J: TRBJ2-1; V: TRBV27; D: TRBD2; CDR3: ASRPRGSGPVASYNEQF
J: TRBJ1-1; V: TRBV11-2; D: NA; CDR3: ASSLVGGEMEAF
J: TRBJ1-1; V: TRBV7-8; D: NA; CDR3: ASSYARGQSEAF
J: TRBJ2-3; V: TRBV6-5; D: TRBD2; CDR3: ASTGGFGTDTQY
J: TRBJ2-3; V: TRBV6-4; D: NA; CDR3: ASSEDVGGDEDTQY
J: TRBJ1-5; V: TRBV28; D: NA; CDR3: ASSLSLQGNQPQH
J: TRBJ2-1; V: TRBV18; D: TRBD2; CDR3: ASSRREARNNEQF
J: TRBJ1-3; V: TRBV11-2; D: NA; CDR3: ASSSAGVTGNTIY
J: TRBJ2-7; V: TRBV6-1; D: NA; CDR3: ASSQTQRLPYEQY
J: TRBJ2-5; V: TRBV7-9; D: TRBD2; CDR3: ASSLLAGGPSGETQY
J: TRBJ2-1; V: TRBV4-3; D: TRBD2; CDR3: ASSQDASGRARYNEQF
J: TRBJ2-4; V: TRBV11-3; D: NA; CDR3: ASSFLWGLAKNIQY
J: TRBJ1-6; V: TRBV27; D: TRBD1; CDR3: ASSFGTGLSPLH
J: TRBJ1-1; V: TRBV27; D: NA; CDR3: ASSATQGFTEAF
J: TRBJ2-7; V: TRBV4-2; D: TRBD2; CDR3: ASSPTELAGGPNEQY
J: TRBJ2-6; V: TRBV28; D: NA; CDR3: ASSYTGLGANVLT
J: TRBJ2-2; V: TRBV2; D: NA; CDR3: ASSNGPGKNTGELF
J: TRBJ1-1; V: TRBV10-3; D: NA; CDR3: AISGRMGVNTEAF
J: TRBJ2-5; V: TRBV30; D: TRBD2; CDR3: AWSVLGEGITETQY
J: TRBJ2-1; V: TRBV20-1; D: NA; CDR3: SATMRTNNEQF
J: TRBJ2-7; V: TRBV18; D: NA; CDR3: ASSPLEGYEQY
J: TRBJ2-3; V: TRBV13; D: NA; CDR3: ASSLGGTAPHTQY
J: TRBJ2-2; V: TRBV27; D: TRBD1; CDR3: ASGTGTGDTGELF
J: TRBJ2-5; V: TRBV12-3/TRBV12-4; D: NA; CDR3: ASSATHETQY
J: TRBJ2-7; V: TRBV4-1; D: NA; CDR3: ASSQKGGPASAYEQY
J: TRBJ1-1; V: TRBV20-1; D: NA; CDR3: SAHDRALNTEAF